This T cell receptor beta chain emerged from a study of blood T cells in healthy people across ages. This CDR3 comprises 15 residues. The germline V gene encodes CDR1 MGHDK and CDR2 SYGVNS. Trimming left V 1 base short and J 5 bases short, with 13 bases between. Drawing of peripheral blood yielded about 10 milliliters from each donor. A word on this clonotype: The target antigen is unknown.

The authors ran a second PCR of about 6 to 12 cycles using a sample-barcoded 5' primer and a J-beta primer mix. Each cDNA molecule was tagged by a template-switch adaptor with 12 random nucleotides. TCRdb re-called the 5' RACE reads with MiXCR, one entry per CDR3 protein. Among around 1.5 million distinct CDR3 sequences listed, roughly 45% were seen once. Study-wide points: Expanded clonotype shifts may have been confounded, as the donors had an unknown CMV status.

This clonotype was sampled from a young woman in good health. The sample consisted of blood. The gene calls are TRBV25-1 and TRBJ2-3; D assignment may be TRBD1 or TRBD2 (6 bases each). This chain's CDR3 is CASSEWRAGEDTQYF. CDR3 nucleotides: TGTGCCAGCAGTGAATGGAGGGCAGGGGAAGATACGCAGTATTTT.